This TCR beta chain was captured in a study of OX40 agonist ivuxolimab in advanced cancers. Study-wide points: The CD4+ and CD8+ T cells in the blood had expanded clonally by week 6 at 0.1 to 3.0 mg/kg.

Data came from immunoSEQ multiplex PCR; TCRdb stores just in-frame clones and leaves some out. Of over 55,000 clones in the sample, around 83% were seen once. The cohort excluded patients with autoimmune disease history or systemic immunosuppression. Baseline was the first blood sampling point, followed by cycle 4 day 1 and cycle 7 day 1. Concerning this clone itself: Antigen specificity is unknown.

The TCR was taken from an adult with an advanced solid tumor such as melanoma, head and neck, liver or kidney cancer. Source: CD4+ or CD8+ T cells sorted from blood, taken in a trial of the OX40 agonist ivuxolimab.

The CDR3: CASSATGLGGWEQYF. CDR3 coding DNA: TGTGCCAGCAGTGCAACAGGGTTAGGGGGGTGGGAGCAGTACTTC. V usage is TRBV2 and J usage is TRBJ2-5; D tentatively fits TRBD1 or TRBD2 (6 bases each). This CDR3 comprises 15 residues. CDR1 and CDR2 from the germline V gene are SNHLY and FYNNEI. V shed 4 bases and J shed 11 bases, with 23 bases lying between them.